This entry is about one T cell receptor (beta chain). This record belongs to a study of blood T cell repertoires in COVID-19. The wider study: Acute-phase and convalescent COVID-19 samples originated in the United States, Italy and Spain. PBMCs, B-cell-depleted T cells, or T cells provided the cDNA or gDNA that made up the material.

Original processing notes: Reference gene primer amplification in the assay estimated nucleated cell counts. Repertoires were generated with immunoSEQ multiplex PCR, while TCRdb's copy carries only in-frame clones and drops some. V and J calls plus clone size are reproduced from that table; the DNA served to infer D and trimming. This sample yields approximately 120,000 clones, of which about 83% are seen a single time; roughly 5.5% belongs to the top ten. Trimming stripped 4 bases from V and 0 bases from J, with 6 bases between. From germline, CDR1 is SNHLY and CDR2 FYNNEI. CDR3 length: 13 residues.

Sample: peripheral blood. The TCR sequence derives from an older man with active or convalescent COVID-19. The chain links TRBV2 to TRBJ1-2; D unclear. The CDR3 sequence is CASSVSANYGYTF. CDR3 nucleotides: TGTGCCAGCAGTGTTTCAGCTAACTATGGCTACACCTTC.